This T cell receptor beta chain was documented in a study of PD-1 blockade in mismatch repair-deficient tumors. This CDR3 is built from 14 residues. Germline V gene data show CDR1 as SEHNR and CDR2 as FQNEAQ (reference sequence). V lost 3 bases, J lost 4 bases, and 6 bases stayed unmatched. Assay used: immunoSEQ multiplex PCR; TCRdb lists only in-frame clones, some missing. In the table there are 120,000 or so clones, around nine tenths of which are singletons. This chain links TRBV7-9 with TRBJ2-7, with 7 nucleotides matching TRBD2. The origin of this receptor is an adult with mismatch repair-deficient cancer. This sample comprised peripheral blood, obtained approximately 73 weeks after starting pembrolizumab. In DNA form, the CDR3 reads TGTGCCAGCAGCTTGAAGGGAGCGGGGTACGAGCAGTACTTC. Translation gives CASSLKGAGYEQYF.